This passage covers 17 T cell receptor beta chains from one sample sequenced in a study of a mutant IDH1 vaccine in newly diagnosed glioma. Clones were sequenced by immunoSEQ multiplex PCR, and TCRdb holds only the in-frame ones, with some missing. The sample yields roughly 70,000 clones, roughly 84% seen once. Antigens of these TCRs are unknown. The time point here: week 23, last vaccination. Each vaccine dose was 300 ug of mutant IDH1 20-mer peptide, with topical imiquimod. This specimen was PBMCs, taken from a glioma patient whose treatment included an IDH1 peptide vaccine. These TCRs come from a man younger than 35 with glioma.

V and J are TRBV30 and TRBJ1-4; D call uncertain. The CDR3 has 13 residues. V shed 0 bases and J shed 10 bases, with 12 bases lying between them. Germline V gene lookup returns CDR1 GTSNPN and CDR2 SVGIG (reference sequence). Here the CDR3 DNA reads TGTGCCTGGAGTGTATATCAATCCGGAAAACTGTTTTTT. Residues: CAWSVYQSGKLFF.

The CDR3 coding sequence is TGTGCCAGCAGCCAATCGCGTTTCGGGATAGAAGAGACCCAGTACTTC. This encodes CASSQSRFGIEETQYF. This rearrangement joins TRBV14 to TRBJ2-5; D is possibly TRBD2 (5 bases). CDR1 SGHDN and CDR2 FVKESK come from the germline V gene. V was pared by 2 bases and J by 3 bases, with 16 bases between. This CDR3 comprises 16 residues.

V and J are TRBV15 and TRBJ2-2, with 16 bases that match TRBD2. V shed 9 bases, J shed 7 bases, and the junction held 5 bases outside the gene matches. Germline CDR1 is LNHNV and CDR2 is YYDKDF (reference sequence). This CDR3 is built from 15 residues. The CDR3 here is CATGTSGRAGGELFF. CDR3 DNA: TGTGCCACTGGGACTAGCGGGAGGGCGGGCGGGGAGCTGTTTTTT.

CDR3 sequence reads: CASSFQGAGAFF. The CDR3 DNA follows: TGTGCCAGCAGCTTCCAGGGGGCGGGGGCTTTCTTT. The V and J genes are TRBV5-4 and TRBJ1-1, with 8 bases that match TRBD1. The J segment lost 11 bases and the V segment lost 2 bases, leaving 5 bases of the junction unmatched. Germline loops: CDR1 SGHNT, CDR2 YYREEE (reference sequence). The CDR3 is made up of 12 amino acids.

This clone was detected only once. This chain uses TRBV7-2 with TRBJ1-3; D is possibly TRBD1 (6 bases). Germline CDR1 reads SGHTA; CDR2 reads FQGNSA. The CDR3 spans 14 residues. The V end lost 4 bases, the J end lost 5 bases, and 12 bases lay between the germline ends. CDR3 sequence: CASSYIWGRNTIYF. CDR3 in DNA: TGTGCCAGCAGCTACATCTGGGGGCGAAACACCATATATTTT.

CDR3 region: CASSYWDRDTDTQYF. The DNA for the CDR3 is TGTGCCAGCAGTTACTGGGACAGGGACACAGATACGCAGTATTTT. The chain uses TRBV6-6 and TRBJ2-3; TRBD1 agrees at 9 bases. The CDR3 is 15 amino acids. With 1 base clipped from V and 2 bases from J, the junction kept 1 base outside the gene matches. Germline V CDR1 and CDR2: MNHNY, SVGAGI (reference sequence).

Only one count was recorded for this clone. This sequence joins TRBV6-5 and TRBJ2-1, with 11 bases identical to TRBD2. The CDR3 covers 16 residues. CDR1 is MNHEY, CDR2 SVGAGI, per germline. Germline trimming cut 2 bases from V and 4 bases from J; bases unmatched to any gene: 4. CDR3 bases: TGTGCCAGCAGTTACCGTAGCGGGGGGGGGTACAATGAGCAGTTCTTC. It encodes CASSYRSGGGYNEQFF.

DNA of the CDR3: TGTGCCAGCAGCTTTAACCGGGACACCGGGGAGCTGTTTTTT. Translation: CASSFNRDTGELFF. This chain connects TRBV7-2 to TRBJ2-2, with D uncertain. CDR3 length: 14 amino acids. The V and J ends lost 3 bases and 3 bases respectively, with 8 bases between them. Germline V gives CDR1 SGHTA, CDR2 FQGNSA. Full variable domain (remainder filled in from reference TRBV7-2 and TRBJ2-2): GAGVSQSPSNKVTEKGKDVELRCDPISGHTALYWYRQSLGQGLEFLIYFQGNSAPDKSGLPSDRFSAERTGGSVSTLTIQRTQQEDSAVYLCASSFNRDTGELFFGEGSRLTVL.

CDR3 bases: TGTGCCTACGTCACCCGGGACAGGGAAAGCTCCTATAATTCACCCCTCCACTTT. Protein sequence: CAYVTRDRESSYNSPLHF. The chain is built from TRBV30 and TRBJ1-6; 9 bases are shared with TRBD1. The CDR3 spans 18 residues. V lost 7 bases to trimming and J lost 0 bases; unmatched junction nucleotides: 13. The V gene's germline CDR1 is GTSNPN and CDR2 SVGIG (reference sequence).

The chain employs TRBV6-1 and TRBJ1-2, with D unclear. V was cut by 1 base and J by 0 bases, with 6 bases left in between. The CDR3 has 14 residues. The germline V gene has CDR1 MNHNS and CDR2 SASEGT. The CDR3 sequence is CASSEEQANYGYTF. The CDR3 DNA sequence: TGTGCCAGCAGTGAAGAGCAGGCTAACTATGGCTACACCTTC.

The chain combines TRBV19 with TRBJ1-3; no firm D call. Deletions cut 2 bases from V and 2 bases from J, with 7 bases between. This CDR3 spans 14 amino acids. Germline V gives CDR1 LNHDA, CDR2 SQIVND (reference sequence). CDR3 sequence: CASSIWLTGNTIYF. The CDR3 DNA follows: TGTGCCAGTAGTATATGGCTCACTGGAAACACCATATATTTT. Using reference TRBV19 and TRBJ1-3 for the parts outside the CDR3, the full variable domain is DGGITQSPKYLFRKEGQNVTLSCEQNLNHDAMYWYRQDPGQGLRLIYYSQIVNDFQKGDIAEGYSVSREKKESFPLTVTSAQKNPTAFYLCASSIWLTGNTIYFGEGSWLTVV.

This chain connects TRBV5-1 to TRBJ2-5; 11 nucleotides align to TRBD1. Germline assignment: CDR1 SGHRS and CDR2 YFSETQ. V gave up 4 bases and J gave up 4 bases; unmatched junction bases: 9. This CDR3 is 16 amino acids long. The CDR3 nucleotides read TGCGCCAGCAGCCTGGCGGGACAGGGGGAAGTAGAGACCCAGTACTTC. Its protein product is CASSLAGQGEVETQYF. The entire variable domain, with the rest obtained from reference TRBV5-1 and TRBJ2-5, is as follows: KAGVTQTPRYLIKTRGQQVTLSCSPISGHRSVSWYQQTPGQGLQFLFEYFSETQRNKGNFPGRFSGRQFSNSRSEMNVSTLELGDSALYLCASSLAGQGEVETQYFGPGTRLLVL.

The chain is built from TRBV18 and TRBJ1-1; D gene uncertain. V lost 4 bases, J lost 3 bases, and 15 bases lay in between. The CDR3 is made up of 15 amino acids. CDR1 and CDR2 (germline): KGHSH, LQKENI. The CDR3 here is CASSHLMRGHTEAFF. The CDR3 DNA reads TGTGCCAGCTCACACCTCATGAGAGGCCACACTGAAGCTTTCTTT.

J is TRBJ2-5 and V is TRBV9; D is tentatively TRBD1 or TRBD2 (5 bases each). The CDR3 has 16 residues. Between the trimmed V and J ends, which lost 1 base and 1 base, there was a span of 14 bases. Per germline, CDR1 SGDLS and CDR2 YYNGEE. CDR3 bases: TGTGCCAGCAGCGTATCCGGGGACCTGATCCAAGAGACCCAGTACTTC. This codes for CASSVSGDLIQETQYF.

CDR3: CASSPRLGYEAFF. The CDR3 DNA reads TGTGCCAGCAGCCCCCGACTGGGGTATGAAGCTTTCTTT. This chain uses TRBV7-2 with TRBJ1-1; D unclear. The CDR3 loop spans 13 amino acids. The germline CDR1 and CDR2 sequences are SGHTA and FQGNSA. V was clipped by 5 bases and J by 7 bases, with 14 bases between them.

Written as DNA, the CDR3 is TGTGCCAGCAGTGAACGGGACAATCAGCCCCAGCATTTT. It yields the protein CASSERDNQPQHF. The rearrangement joins TRBV6-1 to TRBJ1-5; D remains ambiguous. V was shortened by 2 bases and J by 3 bases, with 5 bases between the two germline ends. CDR1 and CDR2 (germline): MNHNS, SASEGT. The CDR3 is 13 amino acids.

The CDR3 loop is CAWTGGGNTIYF. DNA for the CDR3: TGTGCCTGGACGGGGGGTGGAAACACCATATATTTT. The chain carries TRBV30 and TRBJ1-3, with TRBD1 as a possible D gene (5 bases). V lost 4 bases to trimming and J lost 3 bases, with 7 bases between them. This CDR3 comprises 12 residues. CDR1 and CDR2 from the germline V gene are GTSNPN and SVGIG (reference sequence).